These T cell receptor beta chains were read from a single sample in a study of blood T cell repertoires in COVID-19. Sequencing used immunoSEQ multiplex PCR; TCRdb keeps in-frame clones, though not all of them. The top ten hold roughly 0.25% of the sample, which has around 700,000 clones, around 89% seen once. Sequencing used peripheral blood. The receptor source for this set is a young woman with acute or convalescent COVID-19. The CDR3 runs from the conserved cysteine through the conserved F or W. D genes are given only for firm matches. The size of a clone is reported for some rows only, either as once, few or many, or as a class for expanded clones.

CDR3 DNA: TGCGCCAGCAGCCCAGAACTCGACAAAGGTAAAGCTTTCTTT; CDR3 protein: CASSPELDKGKAFF; D gene: .; V gene: TRBV5-1; J gene: TRBJ1-1; clone size: once
CDR3 DNA: TGTGCCAGCTCCGTACAGGAGAACACTGAAGCTTTCTTT; CDR3 protein: CASSVQENTEAFF; D gene: .; V gene: TRBV18; J gene: TRBJ1-1; clone size: .
CDR3 DNA: TGTGCCAGCAGTGAAGTCGAGCGGGGAGGGGCAGATACGCAGTATTTT; CDR3 protein: CASSEVERGGADTQYF; D gene: TRBD2; V gene: TRBV6-4; J gene: TRBJ2-3; clone size: few
CDR3 DNA: TGTGCCAGCAGTGAAGCGCTTCGGGGGTATAATGAAAAACTGTTTTTT; CDR3 protein: CASSEALRGYNEKLFF; D gene: .; V gene: TRBV2; J gene: TRBJ1-4; clone size: .
CDR3 DNA: TGTGCCAGCAGTAGGGGACTCCAGAACACTGAAGCTTTCTTT; CDR3 protein: CASSRGLQNTEAFF; D gene: .; V gene: TRBV6-5; J gene: TRBJ1-1; clone size: .
CDR3 DNA: TGTGCCAGCAGTGAAAGGAGAGACACTGAAGCTTTCTTT; CDR3 protein: CASSERRDTEAFF; D gene: .; V gene: TRBV25-1; J gene: TRBJ1-1; clone size: .
CDR3 DNA: TGTGCCAGCAGTGAAGTCGGGTCAGGGGACGAGCAGTACTTC; CDR3 protein: CASSEVGSGDEQYF; D gene: .; V gene: TRBV6-1; J gene: TRBJ2-7; clone size: .
CDR3 DNA: TGTGCCAGCAGGGCCACAGGGAAAGGTTCACCCCTCCACTTT; CDR3 protein: CASRATGKGSPLHF; D gene: .; V gene: TRBV5-6; J gene: TRBJ1-6; clone size: .
CDR3 DNA: TGTGCCAGCAGCCATCAACAGGGGGCCGGTGGCTACGAGCAGTACTTC; CDR3 protein: CASSHQQGAGGYEQYF; D gene: TRBD1; V gene: TRBV4-2; J gene: TRBJ2-7; clone size: .
CDR3 DNA: TGTGCCAGCAGTTACCGAGCGGCGTGGTGGCGTAGCTCCTATAATTCACCCCTCCACTTT; CDR3 protein: CASSYRAAWWRSSYNSPLHF; D gene: .; V gene: TRBV6-2/TRBV6-3; J gene: TRBJ1-6; clone size: .
CDR3 DNA: TGCAGTGCTAGTTTACGAGGGGGTACCTATAATTCACCCCTCCACTTT; CDR3 protein: CSASLRGGTYNSPLHF; D gene: .; V gene: TRBV20-1; J gene: TRBJ1-6; clone size: .
CDR3 DNA: TGTGCCAGCAGTTCCGGGACAGGGCCACCCTATAGCAATCAGCCCCAGCATTTT; CDR3 protein: CASSSGTGPPYSNQPQHF; D gene: TRBD1; V gene: TRBV5-5; J gene: TRBJ1-5; clone size: .
CDR3 DNA: TGTGCCAGCAGTCTGCTGAGCGGGGGGGCGGGTGAGCAGTTCTTC; CDR3 protein: CASSLLSGGAGEQFF; D gene: TRBD2; V gene: TRBV5-4; J gene: TRBJ2-1; clone size: .
CDR3 DNA: TGTGCCAGCAGCGTCGGACAGGGTCTCGAGCAGTACTTC; CDR3 protein: CASSVGQGLEQYF; D gene: TRBD1; V gene: TRBV9; J gene: TRBJ2-7; clone size: .
CDR3 DNA: TGTGCCAGCAGCCCCTCGAGGGATTCCTACGAGCAGTACTTC; CDR3 protein: CASSPSRDSYEQYF; D gene: .; V gene: TRBV7-3; J gene: TRBJ2-7; clone size: .
CDR3 DNA: TGTGCCAGCAGCTTGGGGCAGGGATTCAATGAGCAGTTCTTC; CDR3 protein: CASSLGQGFNEQFF; D gene: .; V gene: TRBV11-3; J gene: TRBJ2-1; clone size: .
CDR3 DNA: TGTGCCAGCAGCTTAGGACTAGCCTCCTACAATGAGCAGTTCTTC; CDR3 protein: CASSLGLASYNEQFF; D gene: TRBD2; V gene: TRBV11-2; J gene: TRBJ2-1; clone size: .
CDR3 DNA: TGTGCCAGCTCGACGGGGGGAGGATCCTACGAGCAGTACTTC; CDR3 protein: CASSTGGGSYEQYF; D gene: TRBD2; V gene: TRBV19; J gene: TRBJ2-7; clone size: .
CDR3 DNA: TGTGCCAGTAGTACCCCCGGGGACAGGCGCTTAATGAACACTGAAGCTTTCTTT; CDR3 protein: CASSTPGDRRLMNTEAFF; D gene: TRBD1; V gene: TRBV19; J gene: TRBJ1-1; clone size: .
CDR3 DNA: TGTGCCAGCAGCTTAGTGGGGACAGGGGGCCAAGAGACCCAGTACTTC; CDR3 protein: CASSLVGTGGQETQYF; D gene: TRBD1; V gene: TRBV7-9; J gene: TRBJ2-5; clone size: .
CDR3 DNA: TGTGCCAGCAGCCCCAGACAGGGGGCCGCAGTAGTTAGTGGCTACACCTTC; CDR3 protein: CASSPRQGAAVVSGYTF; D gene: TRBD1; V gene: TRBV9; J gene: TRBJ1-2; clone size: .
CDR3 DNA: TGCAGCGTTGAGACTTTCGGGTACACTGAAGCTTTCTTT; CDR3 protein: CSVETFGYTEAFF; D gene: .; V gene: TRBV29-1; J gene: TRBJ1-1; clone size: .
CDR3 DNA: TGTGCCAGCTCACCCCCTAGCGGGAGCTCCTACGAGCAGTACTTC; CDR3 protein: CASSPPSGSSYEQYF; D gene: TRBD2; V gene: TRBV18; J gene: TRBJ2-7; clone size: .
CDR3 DNA: TGTGCCAGCAGTGAAGGTTTGGGCGGGGGCCGGTCCACAGATACGCAGTATTTT; CDR3 protein: CASSEGLGGGRSTDTQYF; D gene: .; V gene: TRBV6-1; J gene: TRBJ2-3; clone size: .
CDR3 DNA: TGTGCCAGCAGCTTCGGACAGCACTCTGGAAACACCATATATTTT; CDR3 protein: CASSFGQHSGNTIYF; D gene: .; V gene: TRBV7-9; J gene: TRBJ1-3; clone size: many